Described below is a single TCR beta chain sequence and its context. In its sample, this clonotype was seen a few times. Its antigen is unknown. No qualities accompany the bases; no much larger clone lies one base away. This specimen belongs to a study of T-cell reconstitution after alpha-beta-depleted transplantation in children (dated by TCRdb to 2016 to 2017). About the full investigation: The study quantitatively tracked T-cell immune reconstitution after TCRalphabeta/CD19-depleted allogeneic hematopoietic cell transplantation in children using TCR repertoire profiling.

Libraries were constructed by PCR. The sample was run on an Illumina HiSeq 2500. TCR library preparation used molecular barcoding, with unique molecular identifiers applied to normalize quantification of the TCRbeta repertoire. In TCRdb, the public reads were trimmed at Q25 with fastp and aligned with MiXCR, with productive beta chains retained. Rows are combined by CDR3 protein, so each entry shows the most common genes and DNA. In this sample the table shows roughly 500,000 distinct CDR3 sequences, about 10% of which occur a single time. The top ten constitute roughly 2% of the sample. CDR1 and CDR2 are drawn from the germline V gene: MDHEN, SYDVKM. The trim is 2 bases for V and 7 bases for J, with a gap of 9 bases between the germline ends. Its CDR3 holds 14 amino acids, cysteine through phenylalanine. Just the 42-base CDR3 DNA is kept, in frame starting at base 1. The label giving this sample's treatment or condition can be read as: allogeneic hematopoietic cell transplantation with graft depleted of TCRalphabeta T cells and CD19 B cells. TCRalphabeta/CD19-depleted allogeneic hematopoietic cell grafts were given to the transplant recipients, all of whom were children.

Study-level results and caveats: The high TCRbeta diversity at day 60 in some patients was ascribed to recipient T cells and intrathymic progenitors that had survived conditioning. Apparently early alphabetaT-cell count recovery about two months after transplant reportedly relied on only several hundred rapidly expanded clones derived from non-depleted graft cells. Over subsequent months, a decline in hyperexpanded clone frequencies was noted, and after one year, T-cell counts and TCRbeta diversity were mostly ascribed to newly produced T cells.

This sample comprised PBMCs, obtained before TCRalphabeta/CD19-depleted stem cell transplant. The chain uses TRBV28 and TRBJ1-6; the D gene is perhaps TRBD1, on 5 matching bases. This receptor was identified in a child aged 2 to 15 with inherited bone marrow failure, due to receive a stem cell transplant. The CDR3 region has the sequence CASSLQGWNSPLHF. The bases read TGTGCCAGCAGTTTACAGGGTTGGAATTCACCCCTCCACTTT.